Below are 26 T cell receptor beta chains sequenced from a single sample in a study of shared clonotypes between healthy human individuals (TCRdb year 2020). Library method: the immunoSEQ multiplex PCR assay. TCRdb re-hosts the immuneACCESS table, in-frame sequences only. Its copies lack some clones; in the studies checked, an unresolved V gene accounts for under half of them, and the cause for the rest is not known. This sample comprises about 520,000 clones, approximately 94% of them detected only once. The ten largest make up nearly 0.065% of the sample. The material sequenced was naive CD4+ T cells sorted from blood. The cell subset or site label on this specimen signifies: CD45RA+ positively selected. The receptors stem from a woman younger than 45 in good health.

The chain links TRBV4-1 to TRBJ2-5; 14 positions match TRBD2. V was clipped by 6 bases and J by 2 bases; unmatched bases: 2. Germline V gene sequence: CDR1 MGHRA, CDR2 YSYEKL. CDR3 length: 15 residues. CDR3 bases: TGCGCCAGCAGTCGACTAGCGGGAGGGCAAGAGACCCAGTACTTC. This translates into CASSRLAGGQETQYF.

This chain connects TRBV27 to TRBJ2-3; D gene uncertain. The ends were cut back, 5 bases at V and 7 bases at J, with 13 bases in the middle. The CDR3 totals 13 residues. Germline V lookup: CDR1 MNHEY, CDR2 SMNVEV (reference sequence). CDR3 loop: CASSPPPINTQYF. CDR3 bases: TGTGCCAGCAGTCCCCCCCCGATAAATACGCAGTATTTT.

V usage is TRBV7-9 and J usage is TRBJ1-1; D uncertain. Trimming removed 0 bases from V and 5 bases from J, with 10 bases in between. The CDR3 spans 14 residues. Germline CDR1 and CDR2: SEHNR and FQNEAQ (reference sequence). CDR3 DNA sequence: TGTGCCAGCAGCTTAGCCGTGGGTGGGACTGAAGCTTTCTTT. As protein: CASSLAVGGTEAFF.

This sequence joins TRBV5-4 and TRBJ2-1; TRBD2 aligns across 9 bases. In germline, CDR1 is SGHNT, CDR2 YYREEE (reference sequence). Unmatched junction bases numbered 5, after V lost 4 bases and J lost 9 bases. The CDR3 runs 13 residues. The CDR3 sequence is CASSVGTSTEQFF. The CDR3 nucleotides read TGTGCCAGCAGCGTGGGGACTAGCACTGAGCAGTTCTTC.

This chain joins TRBV7-8 and TRBJ2-2, with 13 bases identical to TRBD2. The ends lost 1 base at V and 6 bases at J; junction bases unmatched: 2. The CDR3 is made up of 16 amino acids. CDR1 and CDR2 (germline): SGHVS, FQNEAQ. Here the CDR3 reads CASSLVGLAGAGELFF. The CDR3, as DNA: TGTGCCAGCAGCTTAGTAGGACTAGCGGGAGCCGGGGAGCTGTTTTTT.

The chain joins TRBV19 to TRBJ2-3; 10 bases match TRBD2. The CDR3 has 17 amino acids. J gave up 6 bases and V 4 bases, and 13 bases lay outside the gene matches. Germline CDR1 reads LNHDA; CDR2 reads SQIVND (reference sequence). Written as DNA, the CDR3 is TGTGCCAGTAGTACCCGCGGGGCTAGCGGGAGCGGGGATACGCAGTATTTT. It encodes CASSTRGASGSGDTQYF.

The V and J genes are TRBV2 and TRBJ2-3, with 7 bases lining up with TRBD2. The J segment lost 3 bases and the V segment lost 4 bases, leaving 7 bases of the junction unmatched. The CDR3 has 15 residues. The germline gives CDR1 SNHLY, CDR2 FYNNEI. The CDR3 nucleotides are TGTGCCAGCAGTGGCCGCGGGAGTAGAACAGATACGCAGTATTTT. It is translated as CASSGRGSRTDTQYF. The whole variable domain, remainder taken from reference TRBV2 and TRBJ2-3, is EPEVTQTPSHQVTQMGQEVILRCVPISNHLYFYWYRQILGQKVEFLVSFYNNEISEKSEIFDDQFSVERPDGSNFTLKIRSTKLEDSAMYFCASSGRGSRTDTQYFGPGTRLTVL.

The genes are TRBV6-5 and TRBJ1-1, with D possibly being TRBD1 (5 bases). V lost 4 bases and J lost 4, with 16 bases in between. CDR3 length equals 15 residues. The germline gives CDR1 MNHEY, CDR2 SVGAGI. DNA for the CDR3: TGTGCCAGCAGTTCCCACCCGGGGCGGGGCACTGAAGCTTTCTTT. Amino acids: CASSSHPGRGTEAFF.

V and J are TRBV27 and TRBJ2-1; 10 nucleotides agree with TRBD2. The junction had 6 bases not matched to a gene; V was cut back by 5 bases and J by 8 bases. Germline V gene sequence: CDR1 MNHEY, CDR2 SMNVEV (reference sequence). CDR3 size: 14 residues. CDR3 region: CASSPGLAHDEQFF. The CDR3, as DNA: TGTGCCAGCAGTCCGGGACTAGCGCACGATGAGCAGTTCTTC.

This clone was detected once. V gene TRBV10-2 combines with J gene TRBJ2-2, with D hard to call. CDR1 WSHSY and CDR2 SAAADI come from the germline V gene. The CDR3 sequence is 13 residues long. V shed 7 bases and J shed 3 bases, with 9 bases lying between them. In DNA form, the CDR3 reads TGCGCCAGCACGCGGACGTACACCGGGGAGCTGTTTTTT. Its translation is CASTRTYTGELFF.

J is TRBJ2-7 and V is TRBV6-5; 10 positions match TRBD2. The CDR3 loop spans 14 amino acids. V trimming: 7 bases; J trimming: 2 bases; junction bases outside the gene matches: 5. CDR1 is MNHEY and CDR2 is SVGAGI in the germline V gene. CDR3 nucleotide sequence: TGTGCCAGCACCCCACTAGCGGGAACCTACGAGCAGTACTTC. Encoded protein: CASTPLAGTYEQYF.

This clone is a singleton in its sample. The V call is TRBV27, the J call TRBJ1-1; possibly TRBD1 for D (6 bases). Germline V gene sequence: CDR1 MNHEY, CDR2 SMNVEV (reference sequence). The CDR3 runs 14 residues. The V end was cut by 7 bases, the J end by 2 bases, with 14 bases between. This CDR3 is CASNNNGGNTEAFF. For the CDR3, the DNA is TGTGCCAGCAACAACAATGGGGGCAACACTGAAGCTTTCTTT.

There are a few counts of this clone. The V gene is TRBV5-8, the J gene TRBJ2-4; 12 bases fit TRBD1. This CDR3 is built from 15 residues. V gave up 3 bases and J gave up 8 bases; unmatched junction bases: 6. Germline CDR1 and CDR2: SGHTS and YDEGEE. CDR3 protein: CASSSPGTGGYIQYF. DNA for the CDR3: TGTGCCAGCAGCTCGCCCGGGACAGGGGGCTACATTCAGTACTTC.

V and J are TRBV5-6 and TRBJ2-1; no reliable D call. Between the trimmed V and J ends, which lost 3 bases and 2 bases, there was a span of 12 bases. Germline loops: CDR1 SGHDT, CDR2 YYEEEE. The CDR3 contains 15 residues. The CDR3 region has the DNA TGTGCCAGCAGCTCCCTCGAGACTCCCTACAATGAGCAGTTCTTC. It codes for CASSSLETPYNEQFF.

V is TRBV5-1 and J is TRBJ1-1, with D possibly matching TRBD1 (6 bases). Trimming left V 3 bases short and J 4 bases short, with 13 bases between. CDR3 size: 14 residues. The germline V gene encodes CDR1 SGHRS and CDR2 YFSETQ. The CDR3, as DNA: TGCGCCAGCAGCTACGAAACAGGGACCACTGAAGCTTTCTTT. It translates to CASSYETGTTEAFF.

This clone was seen once. The chain links TRBV13 to TRBJ2-6, with 8 bases aligning to TRBD2. This CDR3 region has 18 residues. Germline lookup yields CDR1 PRHDT and CDR2 FYEKMQ (reference sequence). Trimming at V came to 4 bases and at J to 1 base, leaving 9 bases not matched to a gene. The CDR3 region is CASSSGGEGLSGANVLTF. CDR3 DNA sequence: TGTGCCAGCAGCTCGGGAGGGGAGGGGCTTTCTGGGGCCAACGTCCTGACTTTC.

V and J are TRBV21-1 and TRBJ1-1; TRBD1 is the table's D call and was not checked against the DNA. TRBV21-1 is reported as a pseudogene. CDR3 length: 15 residues. DNA of the CDR3: TGTGCCAGCAGCAAAGCTTCTAACAGGGACACTGAAGCTTTCTTT. This gives the protein CASSKASNRDTEAFF.

J is TRBJ2-4 and V is TRBV5-1; D might be TRBD1 or TRBD2, each matching 6 bases. Trimming removed 7 bases from V and 6 bases from J, with 23 bases in between. The CDR3 runs 16 residues. The germline V gene has CDR1 SGHRS and CDR2 YFSETQ. The CDR3 DNA sequence: TGCGCCAGCGCCCTCGGGGGCGACCCCGGCAGAAACATTCAGTACTTC. The encoded protein is CASALGGDPGRNIQYF.

The chain couples TRBV2 to TRBJ2-5; 7 bases map to TRBD1. J lost 2 bases, V lost 8 bases, and 8 bases had no gene match. In germline, CDR1 is SNHLY, CDR2 FYNNEI. There are 14 residues in the CDR3. The CDR3 region is CASCRDRAQETQYF. CDR3 bases: TGTGCCAGCTGCCGCGACAGGGCGCAAGAGACCCAGTACTTC.

V is TRBV7-9 and J is TRBJ2-3, with 10 bases matching TRBD2. This CDR3 has 16 amino acids. V lost 6 bases to trimming and J lost 5 bases; unmatched junction nucleotides: 11. Germline-derived CDR1 and CDR2 are SEHNR and FQNEAQ (reference sequence). The CDR3 sequence: CASRDTSGDRVDTQYF. The CDR3 nucleotides read TGTGCCAGCAGAGACACTAGCGGGGATCGGGTAGATACGCAGTATTTT.

J is TRBJ1-5 and V is TRBV10-3; D is unresolved. Deletions cut 0 bases from V and 7 bases from J, with 7 bases between. CDR3 size: 13 residues. Germline lookup yields CDR1 ENHRY and CDR2 SYGVKD. CDR3 in amino acids: CAISESNGQPQHF. In DNA, the CDR3 is TGTGCCATCAGTGAGTCGAATGGGCAGCCCCAGCATTTT.

This chain joins TRBV27 and TRBJ2-7, with 7 bases matching TRBD1. Germline V CDR1 and CDR2: MNHEY, SMNVEV (reference sequence). This CDR3 has 15 amino acids. The V segment lost 2 bases and the J segment 0 bases; nucleotides outside the gene matches: 4. The CDR3 here is CASSLRQGSSYEQYF. In nucleotides, the CDR3 is TGTGCCAGCAGTTTACGACAGGGAAGCTCCTACGAGCAGTACTTC.

V usage is TRBV14 and J usage is TRBJ2-3; tentative D call: TRBD2 (6 bases). The V gene lost 5 bases and the J gene lost 3 bases, with 18 bases spanning the gap. The CDR3 sequence is 16 residues long. Germline V gene lookup returns CDR1 SGHDN and CDR2 FVKESK. CDR3 in DNA: TGTGCCAGCAGCAACCGGCGGGGAAGGGGTACAGATACGCAGTATTTT. It specifies CASSNRRGRGTDTQYF.

The chain joins TRBV5-1 to TRBJ2-5; TRBD2 might be the D (5 bases). Trimming shortened V by 1 base and J by 1 base, and 11 bases separated the two germline ends. The CDR3 runs 15 residues. CDR1 is SGHRS, CDR2 YFSETQ, per germline. CDR3 region: CASSLYPGFQETQYF. CDR3 sequence (DNA): TGCGCCAGCAGCTTGTATCCGGGGTTCCAAGAGACCCAGTACTTC.

The chain recombines TRBV28 with TRBJ1-5, with D uncertain. Germline loops: CDR1 MDHEN, CDR2 SYDVKM. Trimming cost V 8 bases and J 1 base, with 6 bases left between them. CDR3 length: 12 residues. The CDR3 nucleotides are TGTGCCAGCTATGAGAGCAATCAGCCCCAGCATTTT. Translated: CASYESNQPQHF. Together with reference TRBV28 and TRBJ1-5, the CDR3 gives the full variable domain: DVKVTQSSRYLVKRTGEKVFLECVQDMDHENMFWYRQDPGLGLRLIYFSYDVKMKEKGDIPEGYSVSREKKERFSLILESASTNQTSMYLCASYESNQPQHFGDGTRLSIL.

The genes are TRBV13 and TRBJ2-3, with D uncertain. Germline V gives CDR1 PRHDT, CDR2 FYEKMQ (reference sequence). The CDR3 has 14 amino acids. V was shortened by 5 bases and J by 2 bases, with 11 bases between the two germline ends. DNA for the CDR3: TGTGCCAGCAGCCCCCGGCGGACCACAGATACGCAGTATTTT. Residues: CASSPRRTTDTQYF.